A single sample gave rise to the 23 T cell receptor beta chains below, sequenced in a study of blood T cell repertoires in COVID-19. Method: immunoSEQ multiplex PCR; TCRdb's copy keeps in-frame clones and lacks some. The table includes tens of thousands of clones, approximately 86% detected once. The source material was peripheral blood. Every receptor here comes from a woman aged 80 or older with acute or convalescent COVID-19.

The gene calls are TRBV19 and TRBJ2-1; no reliable D call. The V end was cut by 6 bases, the J end by 6 bases, with 15 bases between. The CDR3 has 14 residues. Germline assignment: CDR1 LNHDA and CDR2 SQIVND (reference sequence). The CDR3 reads CASSPVQKVNEQFF. CDR3 DNA: TGTGCCAGTAGCCCGGTACAGAAGGTCAATGAGCAGTTCTTC.

V gene TRBV6-5 combines with J gene TRBJ1-1; D might be TRBD1 (5 bases). CDR1 is MNHEY and CDR2 is SVGAGI in the germline V gene. The CDR3 is 11 amino acids. Trimming removed 7 bases from V and 3 bases from J, with 6 bases in between. In DNA, the CDR3 is TGTGCCAGCATAGGGGACACTGAAGCTTTCTTT. It codes for CASIGDTEAFF.

The chain employs TRBV2 and TRBJ2-7; D is unresolved. Between the trimmed V and J ends, which lost 6 bases and 4 bases, there was a span of 16 bases. Germline V lookup: CDR1 SNHLY, CDR2 FYNNEI. This CDR3 has 14 amino acids. DNA for the CDR3: TGTGCCAGCAGGATCAGGATTATCGCTTACGAGCAGTACTTC. Translating it yields CASRIRIIAYEQYF.

This chain uses TRBV6-5 with TRBJ2-7, with 11 bases matching TRBD1. CDR1 is MNHEY, CDR2 SVGAGI, per germline. The CDR3 runs to 14 residues. With V trimmed by 6 bases and J by 2 bases, 3 bases remained unmatched. The CDR3 bases are TGTGCCAGCAGCTCGGACAGGGGGCCCTACGAGCAGTACTTC. Its protein product is CASSSDRGPYEQYF.

This clone has a single count. The chain links TRBV12-3 or TRBV12-4 to TRBJ1-1; possibly TRBD1 for D (5 bases). CDR3 length: 13 residues. V dropped 3 bases and J dropped 8 bases, with 13 bases sitting between them. CDR3 sequence: CASSLGGNPEAFF. The CDR3 DNA reads as TGTGCCAGCAGTTTGGGGGGTAACCCCGAAGCTTTCTTT.

The chain has TRBV10-3 and TRBJ1-1; 7 bases are a match to TRBD1. The germline V gene has CDR1 ENHRY and CDR2 SYGVKD. The CDR3 runs 15 residues. Trimming removed 3 bases from V and 10 bases from J; junction bases left unmatched: 14. CDR3 residues: CAISDRTGVVQGAFF. CDR3 DNA sequence: TGTGCCATCAGTGACCGTACAGGGGTAGTGCAGGGAGCTTTCTTT.

The sample holds one count of this clone. The V gene is TRBV27, the J gene TRBJ1-2, with D possibly TRBD1 on 5 matching bases. V lost 8 bases and J 1 base, leaving 23 bases between the germline ends. Germline loops: CDR1 MNHEY, CDR2 SMNVEV (reference sequence). The CDR3 is 17 residues long. CDR3 sequence (DNA): TGTGCCAGCGGGGCAGTCCCCGTAGCCAGGGATAACTATGGCTACACCTTC. Translation: CASGAVPVARDNYGYTF.

The gene calls are TRBV7-9 and TRBJ2-1; 7 positions match TRBD2. The CDR3 loop spans 15 amino acids. Unmatched junction bases numbered 7, after V lost 3 bases and J lost 5 bases. Germline assignment: CDR1 SEHNR and CDR2 FQNEAQ (reference sequence). DNA of the CDR3: TGTGCCAGCAGCTTCAGCAACGGGGGGAACAATGAGCAGTTCTTC. It is translated as CASSFSNGGNNEQFF.

The J gene is TRBJ2-2, the V gene TRBV9; 9 bases are a match to TRBD1. This CDR3 has 17 residues. CDR1 SGDLS and CDR2 YYNGEE come from the germline V gene. V shed 2 bases, J shed 4 bases, and the junction held 9 bases outside the gene matches. This chain's CDR3 is CASSVHPTGGLTGELFF. The DNA for the CDR3 is TGTGCCAGCAGCGTTCATCCAACAGGGGGCCTCACCGGGGAGCTGTTTTTT.

This chain joins TRBV5-1 and TRBJ1-6, with D unclear. CDR3 length: 17 residues. Germline V gene data show CDR1 as SGHRS and CDR2 as YFSETQ. Trimming took 2 bases from V and 4 from J, leaving 16 bases between them. CDR3 DNA sequence: TGCGCCAGCAGCTTATATAACCGAGGCGGGTATAATTCACCCCTCCACTTT. Its translation: CASSLYNRGGYNSPLHF. Complete variable domain (other parts from reference TRBV5-1 and TRBJ1-6): KAGVTQTPRYLIKTRGQQVTLSCSPISGHRSVSWYQQTPGQGLQFLFEYFSETQRNKGNFPGRFSGRQFSNSRSEMNVSTLELGDSALYLCASSLYNRGGYNSPLHFGNGTRLTVT.

This clone was recorded only once. The chain uses TRBV7-6 and TRBJ2-3, with D tentatively TRBD1 (6 bases). This CDR3 has 14 residues. The V gene's germline CDR1 is SGHVS and CDR2 FNYEAQ. Trimming left V 0 bases short and J 3 bases short, with 7 bases between. CDR3 loop: CASSLARGTDTQYF. The CDR3 region has the DNA TGTGCCAGCAGCTTAGCCAGGGGTACAGATACGCAGTATTTT.

J is TRBJ2-4 and V is TRBV5-1; 8 nucleotides agree with TRBD1. The CDR3 runs 15 residues. V gave up 1 base and J gave up 10 bases; unmatched junction bases: 10. Per the germline V gene, CDR1 is SGHRS and CDR2 is YFSETQ. CDR3 in amino acids: CASSLTNRGDPIQYF. The CDR3 coding sequence is TGCGCCAGCAGCTTGACGAACAGGGGGGATCCAATTCAGTACTTC.

The chain uses TRBV7-2 and TRBJ1-1; 8 bases match TRBD1. The CDR3 runs 14 residues. V lost 4 bases and J lost 1; bases outside the gene matches: 2. The germline gives CDR1 SGHTA, CDR2 FQGNSA. The CDR3 DNA sequence: TGTGCCAGCAGCTCCGGACAGGGGAACACTGAAGCTTTCTTT. It encodes CASSSGQGNTEAFF.

This clone was recorded once. The gene calls are TRBV2 and TRBJ2-3; TRBD2 matches 15 bases. Germline CDR1 is SNHLY and CDR2 is FYNNEI. The CDR3 is 16 amino acids. V was pared by 7 bases and J by 5 bases, with 7 bases of the junction left unmatched. The DNA for the CDR3 is TGTGCCAGCATTGGTGGACTAGCGGGGGGGCAAGATACGCAGTATTTT. It specifies CASIGGLAGGQDTQYF.

The chain recombines TRBV11-2 with TRBJ1-3; 12 positions agree with TRBD1. The junction had 15 bases not matched to a gene; V was cut back by 4 bases and J by 5 bases. Per the germline V gene, CDR1 is SGHAT and CDR2 is FQNNGV. This CDR3 contains 19 residues. Written as DNA, the CDR3 is TGTGCCAGCAGCTCGCGTCCCGGGACAGGGGGCGCTGGGAGAAACACCATATATTTT. It yields the protein CASSSRPGTGGAGRNTIYF.

The chain uses TRBV6-6 and TRBJ1-2, with 11 bases lining up with TRBD1. CDR1 and CDR2 from the germline V gene are MNHNY and SVGAGI (reference sequence). The ends lost 7 bases at V and 8 bases at J; junction bases unmatched: 15. The CDR3 has 16 residues. The DNA of the CDR3 is TGTGCCAGCACCCCGGGACAGGGGGGATCGTTGTTCGGCTACACCTTC. This sequence encodes CASTPGQGGSLFGYTF.

This clone was recorded a few times. The gene calls are TRBV9 and TRBJ1-1; possible D gene TRBD1, 6 bases. Deletions cut 4 bases from V and 11 bases from J, with 18 bases between. Germline lookup yields CDR1 SGDLS and CDR2 YYNGEE. The CDR3 consists of 13 residues. Here the CDR3 reads CASSPREGGDAFF. In DNA form, the CDR3 reads TGTGCCAGCAGCCCAAGGGAGGGGGGCGACGCTTTCTTT.

The V and J genes are TRBV2 and TRBJ1-5; 7 bases line up with TRBD1. Germline CDR1 reads SNHLY; CDR2 reads FYNNEI. The V and J ends lost 5 bases and 4 bases, in that order; junction bases with no gene match: 8. This CDR3 region has 15 residues. CDR3 sequence reads: CASSPGTADNQPQHF. The CDR3 bases are TGTGCCAGCAGTCCAGGGACAGCCGATAATCAGCCCCAGCATTTT.

The chain has TRBV7-3 and TRBJ2-1; 9 bases align to TRBD2. The V gene end was trimmed by 3 bases and the J gene end by 0 bases; junction bases not matched to a gene: 0. The CDR3 has 15 residues. In germline, CDR1 is SGHTA, CDR2 FQGTGA. CDR3 protein: CASSFSGSSYNEQFF. CDR3 DNA: TGTGCCAGCAGCTTTAGCGGGAGCTCCTACAATGAGCAGTTCTTC.

The chain combines TRBV10-1 with TRBJ2-1; tentative D call: TRBD2 (6 bases). The germline gives CDR1 WNHNN, CDR2 SYGVQD (reference sequence). The CDR3 contains 16 residues. Trimming left V 5 bases short and J 3 bases short, with 17 bases between. CDR3 sequence reads: CASSSGGAGIYNEQFF. CDR3 bases: TGCGCCAGCAGTTCGGGTGGCGCGGGGATCTACAATGAGCAGTTCTTC.

The chain has TRBV7-9 and TRBJ1-2, with a possible D match to TRBD1 (5 bases). This CDR3 has 17 amino acids. Germline V lookup: CDR1 SEHNR, CDR2 FQNEAQ (reference sequence). Deletions cut 5 bases from V and 2 bases from J, with 21 bases between. CDR3 nucleotides: TGTGCCAGCAGCGTCGACGGGGGAGGGGCGAAAAACTATGGCTACACCTTC. Translation: CASSVDGGGAKNYGYTF.

The chain is built from TRBV3-1 (or the pseudogene TRBV3-2) and TRBJ2-1, with 10 bases identical to TRBD2. Germline values: CDR1 LGHDT, CDR2 YNNKEL (reference sequence). The CDR3 extends over 16 amino acids. V lost 2 bases to trimming and J lost 7 bases; unmatched junction nucleotides: 8. CDR3 loop: CASSQRAGGPVNEQFF. DNA for the CDR3: TGTGCCAGCAGCCAAAGAGCGGGGGGGCCGGTTAATGAGCAGTTCTTC.

V and J are TRBV6-2 or TRBV6-3 and TRBJ1-2; D unclear. V lost 2 bases to trimming and J lost 2 bases, with 9 bases between them. Germline V lookup: CDR1 MNHEY, CDR2 SVGEGT. The CDR3 contains 14 residues. The CDR3 reads CASSYEQFNYGYTF. CDR3 DNA: TGTGCCAGCAGTTACGAACAGTTCAACTATGGCTACACCTTC.